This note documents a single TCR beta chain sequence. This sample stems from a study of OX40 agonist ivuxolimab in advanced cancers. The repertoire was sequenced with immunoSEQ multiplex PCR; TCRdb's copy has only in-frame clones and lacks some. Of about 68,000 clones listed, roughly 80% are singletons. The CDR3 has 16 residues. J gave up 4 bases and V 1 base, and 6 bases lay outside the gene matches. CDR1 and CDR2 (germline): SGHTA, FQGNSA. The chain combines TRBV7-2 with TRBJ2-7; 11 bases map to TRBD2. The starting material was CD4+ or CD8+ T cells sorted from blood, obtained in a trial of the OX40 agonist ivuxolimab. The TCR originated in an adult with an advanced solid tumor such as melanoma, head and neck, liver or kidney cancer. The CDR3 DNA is TGTGCCAGCAGCTTAGGTGCTAGCGGGGGGTCATACGAGCAGTACGTC. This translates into CASSLGASGGSYEQYV.